The 20 T cell receptor beta chains in this list originate from one sample, sequenced in a study of CD8 T cells in Susac syndrome. Random-hexamer reverse transcription was applied to about 0.5 to 1 ug RNA. TCRdb re-called the immunoSEQ multiplex PCR reads with MiXCR, one entry per CDR3 protein. The sample consists of about 200,000 distinct CDR3 sequences, approximately 95% of them appearing once. Sequencing was performed on CD4+ T cells from PBMCs. These receptors were collected from a human donor in good health.

The chain combines TRBV4-3 with TRBJ1-2; no definite D call. Germline values: CDR1 LGHNA, CDR2 YSLEER. The V and J ends lost 2 bases and 8 bases respectively, with 18 bases between them. CDR3 size: 15 residues. This CDR3 is CASSQNAEVSVGYTF. The CDR3, as DNA: TGCGCCAGCAGCCAAAACGCGGAGGTGTCGGTAGGCTACACCTTC.

The V gene is TRBV29-1, the J gene TRBJ2-3; the D call may be TRBD1 or TRBD2 (5 bases each). There are 13 residues in the CDR3. Germline values: CDR1 SQVTM, CDR2 ANQGSEA. With 3 bases removed from V and 1 base from J, the gap between germline ends came to 8 bases. CDR3 sequence reads: CSVDRDRTDTQYF. The CDR3 DNA reads TGCAGCGTTGATCGGGACCGCACAGATACGCAGTATTTT.

V gene TRBV2 combines with J gene TRBJ2-5; TRBD1 might be the D (5 bases). V was trimmed by 4 bases and J by 7 bases, leaving 10 bases between them. The length of the CDR3 is 12 residues. Germline CDR1 reads SNHLY; CDR2 reads FYNNEI. CDR3 loop: CASSAQQGTQYF. In DNA, the CDR3 is TGTGCCAGCAGTGCCCAGCAGGGGACCCAGTACTTC.

The rearrangement uses TRBV27 and TRBJ2-7; 7 nucleotides line up with TRBD2. CDR1 and CDR2 from the germline V gene are MNHEY and SMNVEV (reference sequence). The CDR3 has 13 amino acids. V lost 2 bases and J lost 6; bases outside the gene matches: 4. CDR3 DNA: TGTGCCAGCAGTTTACTAGCGGTCACCGAGCAGTACTTC. Its protein is CASSLLAVTEQYF.

The chain joins TRBV6-6 to TRBJ2-7, with D possibly being TRBD2 (5 bases). V was shortened by 5 bases and J by 0 bases, with 5 bases between the two germline ends. This CDR3 contains 12 residues. Germline values: CDR1 MNHNY, CDR2 SVGAGI (reference sequence). The CDR3 region has the DNA TGTGCCAGCAGTCGGGACTCCTACGAGCAGTACTTC. It yields the protein CASSRDSYEQYF.

The CDR3 nucleotides are TGTGCCATCAGCGGCACAGATACGCAGTATTTT. It yields the protein CAISGTDTQYF. The chain joins TRBV10-3 to TRBJ2-3; D gene uncertain. The CDR3 runs to 11 residues. Between the trimmed V and J ends, which lost 6 bases and 1 base, there was a span of 2 bases. Per the germline V gene, CDR1 is ENHRY and CDR2 is SYGVKD.

This clonotype was found a few times. The chain links TRBV12-3 or TRBV12-4 to TRBJ1-1; D call uncertain. The V gene lost 5 bases and the J gene lost 4 bases, with 5 bases spanning the gap. The CDR3 runs to 11 residues. CDR3 loop: CASSRGTEAFF. The CDR3 DNA is TGTGCCAGCAGTCGGGGCACTGAAGCTTTCTTT.

The CDR3 loop is CSEWTEIYGYTF. DNA of the CDR3: TGCAGCGAATGGACAGAAATTTATGGCTACACCTTC. The chain recombines TRBV29-1 with TRBJ1-2, with D possibly matching TRBD1 (6 bases). The CDR3 spans 12 residues. V was pared by 7 bases and J by 5 bases, with 14 bases between. The germline V gene encodes CDR1 SQVTM and CDR2 ANQGSEA.

The V gene is TRBV20-1, the J gene TRBJ2-3; D is unclear. Germline CDR1 DFQATT, CDR2 SNEGSKA (reference sequence). The CDR3 contains 13 residues. Trimming cost V 1 base and J 8 bases, with 13 bases left between them. CDR3: CSARGPTPPTQYF. The DNA for the CDR3 is TGCAGTGCTAGAGGCCCAACGCCGCCTACGCAGTATTTT.

The CDR3 is CSARVNGGSEAFF. Here the CDR3 DNA reads TGCAGTGCTAGAGTCAACGGCGGCAGTGAAGCTTTCTTT. The chain combines TRBV20-1 with TRBJ1-1, with D uncertain. V lost 1 base, J lost 7 bases, and 13 bases lay in between. Germline V gene lookup returns CDR1 DFQATT and CDR2 SNEGSKA (reference sequence). The CDR3 loop spans 13 amino acids.

V is TRBV9 and J is TRBJ2-1; D remains unclear. Trimming left V 0 bases short and J 4 bases short, with 11 bases between. CDR1 and CDR2 (germline): SGDLS, YYNGEE. The CDR3 contains 15 residues. CDR3 protein: CASSVAPIVYNEQFF. CDR3 DNA sequence: TGTGCCAGCAGCGTAGCCCCGATTGTGTACAATGAGCAGTTCTTC.

This rearrangement joins TRBV3-1 to TRBJ2-1; 7 positions agree with TRBD1. The ends lost 1 base at V and 4 bases at J; junction bases unmatched: 4. This CDR3 has 15 residues. Germline CDR1 LGHDT, CDR2 YNNKEL (reference sequence). CDR3 coding DNA: TGTGCCAGCAGCCAAGGGACAGGTTCGTACAATGAGCAGTTCTTC. Protein sequence: CASSQGTGSYNEQFF.

The chain has TRBV29-1 and TRBJ2-2, with 12 positions matching TRBD1. Germline loops: CDR1 SQVTM, CDR2 ANQGSEA. V shed 3 bases and J 6 bases; nucleotides not matched to a gene: 8. The CDR3 covers 16 residues. As DNA, the CDR3 is TGCAGCGTTGACCCTGGGACAGGGGGCCTCGCCGGGGAGCTGTTTTTT. This codes for CSVDPGTGGLAGELFF.

In this sample, this clonotype turned up once. The chain combines TRBV20-1 with TRBJ1-2; D is unclear. CDR3 size: 14 residues. CDR1 is DFQATT, CDR2 SNEGSKA, per germline (reference sequence). V was cut by 3 bases and J by 5 bases, with 16 bases left in between. CDR3 nucleotide sequence: TGCAGTGCTAGCCCGAGGCCGGAAGGATATGGCTACACCTTC. Translation: CSASPRPEGYGYTF.

This chain joins TRBV24-1 and TRBJ2-1, with D possibly TRBD2 on 5 matching bases. V lost 10 bases, J lost 6 bases, and 12 bases lay in between. CDR1 is KGHDR and CDR2 is SFDVKD in the germline V gene. The CDR3 runs 12 residues. The CDR3 nucleotides are TGTGCCACTGGTCGAGGGAGCAATGAGCAGTTCTTC. Translation: CATGRGSNEQFF.

The chain joins TRBV25-1 to TRBJ2-7, with a possible D match to TRBD1 (6 bases). The CDR3 sequence is 12 residues long. Germline lookup yields CDR1 MGHDK and CDR2 SYGVNS. Between the trimmed V and J ends, which lost 4 bases and 7 bases, there was a span of 11 bases. CDR3 DNA: TGTGCCAGCAGTGGAAACAGGGATGAGCAGTACTTC. It specifies CASSGNRDEQYF.

The rearrangement joins TRBV15 to TRBJ2-5, with TRBD2 as a possible D gene (6 bases). The V and J ends lost 5 bases and 5 bases respectively, with 18 bases between them. The CDR3 contains 15 residues. Germline V gives CDR1 LNHNV, CDR2 YYDKDF (reference sequence). CDR3 in DNA: TGTGCCACCAGCGGCAGATCGGGGGAGACGGAGACCCAGTACTTC. Translated, it gives CATSGRSGETETQYF.

The chain combines TRBV5-4 with TRBJ1-4, with 10 bases matching TRBD1. From germline, CDR1 is SGHNT and CDR2 YYREEE (reference sequence). V shed 0 bases, J shed 6 bases, and the junction held 2 bases outside the gene matches. This CDR3 region has 15 residues. In DNA, the CDR3 is TGTGCCAGCAGCTTGGTGGGGACAGGGGATGAAAAACTGTTTTTT. Translation: CASSLVGTGDEKLFF.

J is TRBJ2-3 and V is TRBV30, with TRBD2 identical over 9 bases. V was pared by 1 base and J by 4 bases, with 15 bases of the junction left unmatched. Per germline, CDR1 GTSNPN and CDR2 SVGIG (reference sequence). The CDR3 extends over 18 amino acids. CDR3 sequence reads: CAWSGFLRGRARADTQYF. The CDR3, as DNA: TGTGCCTGGAGTGGATTCCTTCGCGGGAGGGCTCGGGCAGATACGCAGTATTTT.

The V call is TRBV2, the J call TRBJ1-2; perhaps TRBD1 as D (5 bases). This CDR3 has 13 residues. The V end was cut by 2 bases, the J end by 5 bases, with 9 bases between. Per germline, CDR1 SNHLY and CDR2 FYNNEI. The CDR3 DNA follows: TGTGCCAGCAGTGAACAGGGTTCATATGGCTACACCTTC. It translates to CASSEQGSYGYTF.